These T cell receptor beta chains were read from a single sample in a study of shared clonotypes between healthy human individuals. TCRdb's table, derived via immunoSEQ multiplex PCR, lists solely in-frame clones and lacks some. Of about 2 million clones in the sample, roughly 94% were seen once. Sequenced input: naive CD8+ T cells sorted from blood. These receptor sequences come from a man aged 18-30 years in good health. Both conserved end residues are part of each CDR3. The D gene is left open where the match is weak. Only some rows state a clone size, as once, few, many or a class for expanded clones.

TRBD1,-,TRBV13,TRBJ2-3,CASTLTGSTDTQYF,TGTGCCAGCACCTTGACAGGGAGCACAGATACGCAGTATTTT
TRBD2,-,TRBV7-8,TRBJ2-1,CASSFWDSGGYNEQFF,TGTGCCAGCAGCTTTTGGGATAGCGGGGGCTACAATGAGCAGTTCTTC
TRBD1,-,TRBV9,TRBJ2-1,CASSPQGTGGIWYEQFF,TGTGCCAGCAGCCCCCAAGGGACAGGGGGCATTTGGTATGAGCAGTTCTTC
-,once,TRBV5-4,TRBJ1-1,CASTSSNTPTFTEAFF,TGTGCCAGCACCTCCTCTAACACTCCTACGTTCACTGAAGCTTTCTTT
TRBD2,once,TRBV7-9,TRBJ2-3,CASSLALAGALGPQYF,TGTGCCAGCAGCTTAGCGCTAGCGGGGGCGCTAGGGCCGCAGTATTTT
-,-,TRBV29-1,TRBJ2-7,CSVEDRGTGYNEQYF,TGCAGCGTTGAAGATCGAGGGACGGGGTATAACGAGCAGTACTTC
TRBD1,-,TRBV6-5,TRBJ2-7,CASSQGAVGEQYF,TGTGCCAGCAGTCAGGGGGCGGTCGGCGAGCAGTACTTC
-,-,TRBV27,TRBJ2-2,CASSLATLGDLANTGELFF,TGTGCCAGCAGTCTAGCGACCCTAGGGGATCTCGCGAACACCGGGGAGCTGTTTTTT
-,-,TRBV9,TRBJ1-1,CASTSGGGGTEAFF,TGTGCCAGCACCTCGGGGGGGGGAGGCACTGAAGCTTTCTTT
-,-,TRBV7-9,TRBJ1-2,CASSAVSGAGYTF,TGTGCCAGCAGCGCAGTCTCAGGGGCTGGCTACACCTTC
TRBD1,-,TRBV11-2,TRBJ2-1,CASSLVPGQGRNEQFF,TGTGCCAGCAGCTTAGTCCCGGGACAGGGAAGGAATGAGCAGTTCTTC
-,-,TRBV14,TRBJ1-4,CASSPLGEKLFF,TGTGCCAGCAGCCCCCTAGGTGAAAAACTGTTTTTT
-,-,TRBV9,TRBJ2-5,CASSVEGKVQETQYF,TGTGCCAGCAGCGTAGAGGGAAAAGTGCAAGAGACCCAGTACTTC
-,-,TRBV4-3,TRBJ2-3,CASSRMFDSPADTQYF,TGCGCCAGCAGCCGCATGTTCGACAGTCCCGCAGATACGCAGTATTTT
-,-,TRBV27,TRBJ1-2,CASSFTGTAYGYTF,TGTGCCAGCAGTTTTACCGGGACGGCCTATGGCTACACCTTC
-,-,TRBV11-2,TRBJ2-7,CASSDRTEQYF,TGTGCCAGCAGCGATCGAACCGAGCAGTACTTC
-,-,TRBV7-9,TRBJ2-5,CASSTSRTDGEETQYF,TGTGCCAGCAGCACATCCCGGACAGACGGGGAAGAGACCCAGTACTTC
TRBD1,-,TRBV9,TRBJ2-7,CASSVDRDYEQYF,TGTGCCAGCAGCGTGGACAGGGATTACGAGCAGTACTTC
-,-,TRBV6-1,TRBJ2-2,CASSDRDTGELFF,TGTGCCAGCAGTGACAGAGACACCGGGGAGCTGTTTTTT
-,once,TRBV25-1,TRBJ1-1,CASRDTAFTEAFF,TGTGCCAGCAGGGACACCGCCTTCACTGAAGCTTTCTTT
TRBD2,-,TRBV2,TRBJ2-1,CAFTPLAGTLTYNEQFF,TGTGCCTTCACCCCACTAGCGGGGACCTTGACCTACAATGAGCAGTTCTTC
TRBD1,-,TRBV9,TRBJ2-7,CASSVGLGQGGYEQYF,TGTGCCAGCAGCGTAGGATTGGGACAGGGAGGCTACGAGCAGTACTTC
-,once,TRBV6-5,TRBJ2-7,CASSSQPHEQYF,TGTGCCAGCAGTTCCCAGCCGCACGAGCAGTACTTC
TRBD1,-,TRBV28,TRBJ1-2,CASSENPSGQGTVGYTF,TGTGCCAGCAGTGAAAATCCTTCGGGACAGGGCACTGTTGGCTACACCTTC
TRBD1,-,TRBV2,TRBJ2-7,CASSEGPGQSYEQYF,TGTGCCAGCAGTGAAGGACCGGGACAGTCCTACGAGCAGTACTTC
-,-,TRBV30,TRBJ2-1,CAWSSPYNEQFF,TGTGCCTGGAGCAGCCCTTACAATGAGCAGTTCTTC
-,-,TRBV27,TRBJ2-7,CASSLRTAAYEQYF,TGTGCCAGCAGTTTAAGGACAGCCGCCTACGAGCAGTACTTC
-,-,TRBV13,TRBJ1-1,CASSLRRGNTEAFF,TGTGCCAGCAGCTTAAGGCGGGGAAACACTGAAGCTTTCTTT
TRBD2,-,TRBV5-1,TRBJ2-3,CASSPVAGSSTDTQYF,TGCGCCAGCAGCCCCGTAGCGGGATCTAGCACAGATACGCAGTATTTT
TRBD2,-,TRBV10-1,TRBJ2-3,CASSDGTTPTDTQYF,TGCGCCAGCAGTGACGGGACTACCCCCACAGATACGCAGTATTTT
-,-,TRBV7-9,TRBJ2-7,CASSLSPGRSYEQYF,TGTGCCAGCAGCCTCAGCCCAGGGAGGTCCTACGAGCAGTACTTC
TRBD1,-,TRBV7-9,TRBJ2-5,CASRQGQGLVQETQYF,TGTGCCAGCAGGCAAGGACAGGGCTTAGTCCAAGAGACCCAGTACTTC
-,-,TRBV27,TRBJ1-5,CASSSDQPQHF,TGTGCCAGCAGTTCGGATCAGCCCCAGCATTTT
TRBD1,-,TRBV6-1,TRBJ2-7,CASSEALDRGDPYEQYF,TGTGCCAGCAGTGAAGCGCTTGACAGGGGGGACCCCTACGAGCAGTACTTC
TRBD1,-,TRBV7-9,TRBJ2-5,CASSYIPGQGRETQYF,TGTGCCAGCAGCTATATACCGGGACAGGGTAGGGAGACCCAGTACTTC
TRBD2,-,TRBV27,TRBJ2-2,CASSLVASGGIGELFF,TGTGCCAGCAGTTTAGTGGCTAGCGGGGGGATCGGGGAGCTGTTTTTT
-,-,TRBV7-9,TRBJ1-1,CASSPRSGGKFEAFF,TGTGCCAGCAGCCCGAGGAGCGGGGGGAAGTTTGAAGCTTTCTTT
-,-,TRBV29-1,TRBJ1-1,CSVLRQPEAFF,TGCAGCGTTCTTAGGCAGCCTGAAGCTTTCTTT
-,once,TRBV5-1,TRBJ2-7,CASSPGYEQYF,TGCGCCAGCAGCCCCGGGTACGAGCAGTACTTC
-,-,TRBV11-2,TRBJ2-7,CASSLGGLYEQYF,TGTGCCAGCAGCTTAGGGGGACTCTACGAGCAGTACTTC
-,-,TRBV6-6,TRBJ1-5,CASSKLARAGNQPQHF,TGTGCCAGCAGTAAATTGGCCAGGGCGGGCAATCAGCCCCAGCATTTT